Listed below are T cell receptor beta chains from one sample, sequenced in a study of beta chain features in type 1 diabetes. Some clones are missing from TCRdb's copy, which holds only in-frame ones; the method was immunoSEQ multiplex PCR. The sample has about 240,000 clones; about 14% are singletons. The sequencing sample was made of naive CD4+ T cells from blood. Source of these receptors: a man aged 25-45 years with type 1 diabetes. Each CDR3 is given with its conserved first and last residue. The D gene is left open where the match is weak. A row's size may be missing; if present it is once, few, many or a size class.

clone size: few; V gene: TRBV4-1; CDR3 length: 11; J gene: TRBJ1-2; D gene: NA; CDR3 DNA: TGCGCCACCCCTGGGAGCGGTGGCTACACCTTC; CDR3 protein: CATPGSGGYTF
clone size: NA; V gene: TRBV7-8; CDR3 length: 14; J gene: TRBJ2-5; D gene: TRBD1; CDR3 DNA: TGTGCCAGCAGCTCCCGGGACAGCAAAGAGACCCAGTACTTC; CDR3 protein: CASSSRDSKETQYF
clone size: few; V gene: TRBV19; CDR3 length: 14; J gene: TRBJ2-7; D gene: TRBD1; CDR3 DNA: TGTGCCAGTAGTTCGGGACAGCTCTCCTACGAGCAGTACTTC; CDR3 protein: CASSSGQLSYEQYF
clone size: NA; V gene: TRBV2; CDR3 length: 13; J gene: TRBJ2-3; D gene: NA; CDR3 DNA: TGTGCCAGCAGTGAAGCCCGTCCAGATACGCAGTATTTT; CDR3 protein: CASSEARPDTQYF
clone size: few; V gene: TRBV25-1; CDR3 length: 16; J gene: TRBJ2-2; D gene: NA; CDR3 DNA: TGTGCCAGCAGTGAATTTCGGGGGTTGAACACCGGGGAGCTGTTTTTT; CDR3 protein: CASSEFRGLNTGELFF
clone size: NA; V gene: TRBV9; CDR3 length: 16; J gene: TRBJ2-1; D gene: TRBD2; CDR3 DNA: TGTGCCAGCAGCGTAGAAACTAGCGGGAGTTCCAATGAGCAGTTCTTC; CDR3 protein: CASSVETSGSSNEQFF
clone size: NA; V gene: TRBV7-9; CDR3 length: 12; J gene: TRBJ1-1; D gene: TRBD1; CDR3 DNA: TGTGCCAGCGCGTGGGACAGCCTCGAAGCTTTCTTT; CDR3 protein: CASAWDSLEAFF
clone size: few; V gene: TRBV18; CDR3 length: 15; J gene: TRBJ2-7; D gene: NA; CDR3 DNA: TGTGCCAGCTCACCCGGGACTCAGAACTCCTACGAGCAGTACTTC; CDR3 protein: CASSPGTQNSYEQYF
clone size: NA; V gene: TRBV2; CDR3 length: 15; J gene: TRBJ2-5; D gene: TRBD2; CDR3 DNA: TGTGCCAGCAGTGAAGGCGGGGGGGTAGAGGAGACCCAGTACTTC; CDR3 protein: CASSEGGGVEETQYF
clone size: NA; V gene: TRBV30; CDR3 length: 13; J gene: TRBJ1-6; D gene: TRBD1; CDR3 DNA: TGTGCCTGGCAGGGACAGGGGAGTTCACCCCTCCACTTT; CDR3 protein: CAWQGQGSSPLHF
clone size: few; V gene: TRBV7-9; CDR3 length: 15; J gene: TRBJ2-1; D gene: TRBD1; CDR3 DNA: TGTGCCAGCGATACAGACAGGGCGCCCTACAATGAGCAGTTCTTC; CDR3 protein: CASDTDRAPYNEQFF
clone size: few; V gene: TRBV5-1; CDR3 length: 14; J gene: TRBJ2-3; D gene: TRBD1; CDR3 DNA: TGCGCCAGCAGCTTTCAACAGGGGCCAGATACGCAGTATTTT; CDR3 protein: CASSFQQGPDTQYF
clone size: few; V gene: TRBV15; CDR3 length: 14; J gene: TRBJ2-3; D gene: NA; CDR3 DNA: TGTGCCACCAGCAGAGATCCAGGGACAGATACGCAGTATTTT; CDR3 protein: CATSRDPGTDTQYF
clone size: NA; V gene: TRBV2; CDR3 length: 16; J gene: TRBJ1-4; D gene: TRBD1; CDR3 DNA: TGTGCCAGCAGAACGGGACAGGCGCTCATCAATGAAAAACTGTTTTTT; CDR3 protein: CASRTGQALINEKLFF
clone size: few; V gene: TRBV9; CDR3 length: 14; J gene: TRBJ2-5; D gene: TRBD2; CDR3 DNA: TGTGCCAGCAGCCCCAGGGGACTAGGAGAGACCCAGTACTTC; CDR3 protein: CASSPRGLGETQYF
clone size: few; V gene: TRBV19; CDR3 length: 13; J gene: TRBJ1-6; D gene: TRBD1; CDR3 DNA: TGTGCCACAGCGGGACAGGGGGCAACGTCCCTCCACTTT; CDR3 protein: CATAGQGATSLHF
clone size: NA; V gene: TRBV6-5; CDR3 length: 13; J gene: TRBJ1-1; D gene: NA; CDR3 DNA: TGTGCCAGCAGTTACTCGCCTACAGTTGAAGCTTTCTTT; CDR3 protein: CASSYSPTVEAFF
clone size: few; V gene: TRBV19; CDR3 length: 14; J gene: TRBJ2-5; D gene: NA; CDR3 DNA: TGTGCCAGTAGTATAAGCAGGGGCCAAGAGACCCAGTACTTC; CDR3 protein: CASSISRGQETQYF
clone size: NA; V gene: TRBV7-2; CDR3 length: 12; J gene: TRBJ2-5; D gene: NA; CDR3 DNA: TGTGCCAGCAGCTTAGTCCCCGGGACCCAGTACTTC; CDR3 protein: CASSLVPGTQYF
clone size: NA; V gene: TRBV9; CDR3 length: 18; J gene: TRBJ2-4; D gene: NA; CDR3 DNA: TGTGCCAGCTCGGTGGGCCTTCCCACATCATTAGCCAAAAACATTCAGTACTTC; CDR3 protein: CASSVGLPTSLAKNIQYF
clone size: NA; V gene: TRBV5-1; CDR3 length: 15; J gene: TRBJ2-1; D gene: NA; CDR3 DNA: TGCGCCAGCAGCTTGCCAGGGGCCGCCTACAATGAGCAGTTCTTC; CDR3 protein: CASSLPGAAYNEQFF
clone size: NA; V gene: TRBV15; CDR3 length: 17; J gene: TRBJ2-5; D gene: TRBD2; CDR3 DNA: TGTGCCACCAGCAGAGGGACACTAGCGGGAGCGGGAGAGACCCAGTACTTC; CDR3 protein: CATSRGTLAGAGETQYF
clone size: NA; V gene: TRBV27; CDR3 length: 14; J gene: TRBJ2-7; D gene: NA; CDR3 DNA: TGTGCCAGCAGTTTGGAGGGGCGATACTACGAGCAGTACTTC; CDR3 protein: CASSLEGRYYEQYF
clone size: few; V gene: TRBV4-1; CDR3 length: 16; J gene: TRBJ2-3; D gene: NA; CDR3 DNA: TGCGCCAGCAGCCGGGCGATCAGGAGGGGCACAGATACGCAGTATTTT; CDR3 protein: CASSRAIRRGTDTQYF
clone size: once; V gene: TRBV6-1; CDR3 length: 19; J gene: TRBJ2-3; D gene: TRBD2; CDR3 DNA: TGTGCCAGCAGTGACGTTCTAGCGGGGGGGCCGTCGGGCACAGATACGCAGTATTTT; CDR3 protein: CASSDVLAGGPSGTDTQYF
clone size: few; V gene: TRBV11-3; CDR3 length: 15; J gene: TRBJ2-5; D gene: NA; CDR3 DNA: TGTGCCAGCAGCTTAGTCGGTGTTGAACGGGAGACCCAGTACTTC; CDR3 protein: CASSLVGVERETQYF
clone size: NA; V gene: TRBV5-1; CDR3 length: 15; J gene: TRBJ1-4; D gene: TRBD1; CDR3 DNA: TGCGCCAGCAGCCTCCCCCAGGGGGCGGACGAAAAACTGTTTTTT; CDR3 protein: CASSLPQGADEKLFF
clone size: few; V gene: TRBV4-1; CDR3 length: 18; J gene: TRBJ1-3; D gene: TRBD1; CDR3 DNA: TGCGCCAGCAGCCAAGGGGATGGACAGGGTAAAACTGGAAACACCATATATTTT; CDR3 protein: CASSQGDGQGKTGNTIYF
clone size: few; V gene: TRBV6-1; CDR3 length: 14; J gene: TRBJ2-3; D gene: NA; CDR3 DNA: TGTGCCAGCAGAGACCAGGGTGGCACAGATACGCAGTATTTT; CDR3 protein: CASRDQGGTDTQYF
clone size: few; V gene: TRBV30; CDR3 length: 11; J gene: TRBJ2-5; D gene: NA; CDR3 DNA: TGTGCCTGGCTGCAGTCCGAGACCCAGTACTTC; CDR3 protein: CAWLQSETQYF
clone size: few; V gene: TRBV19; CDR3 length: 14; J gene: TRBJ1-2; D gene: NA; CDR3 DNA: TGTGCCAGTAGTCTTCAGGTTCCTAACTATGGCTACACCTTC; CDR3 protein: CASSLQVPNYGYTF
clone size: few; V gene: TRBV6-5; CDR3 length: 14; J gene: TRBJ2-6; D gene: NA; CDR3 DNA: TGTGCCAGCAGTCCAGGCGCTGGGGCCAACGTCCTGACTTTC; CDR3 protein: CASSPGAGANVLTF
clone size: few; V gene: TRBV9; CDR3 length: 13; J gene: TRBJ2-7; D gene: NA; CDR3 DNA: TGTGCCAGCAGCGTAGAACTAGAGGGTGAGCAGTACTTC; CDR3 protein: CASSVELEGEQYF
clone size: few; V gene: TRBV29-1; CDR3 length: 16; J gene: TRBJ2-1; D gene: NA; CDR3 DNA: TGCAGCGCCCTAGGGGTCGCGGGGGCCTCCTACAATGAGCAGTTCTTC; CDR3 protein: CSALGVAGASYNEQFF
clone size: few; V gene: TRBV13; CDR3 length: 14; J gene: TRBJ1-2; D gene: NA; CDR3 DNA: TGTGCCAGCAGCTTTGCCAGGCCCTCCTATGGCTACACCTTC; CDR3 protein: CASSFARPSYGYTF
clone size: NA; V gene: TRBV2; CDR3 length: 12; J gene: TRBJ1-1; D gene: TRBD1; CDR3 DNA: TGTGCCAGCAGTGGGTCCGGGACAGTAGCTTTCTTT; CDR3 protein: CASSGSGTVAFF
clone size: NA; V gene: TRBV29-1; CDR3 length: 14; J gene: TRBJ2-5; D gene: TRBD2; CDR3 DNA: TGCAGCGTTGGGACTGACTCCCAGCGGGGGACCCAGTACTTC; CDR3 protein: CSVGTDSQRGTQYF
clone size: few; V gene: TRBV18; CDR3 length: 15; J gene: TRBJ2-3; D gene: TRBD1; CDR3 DNA: TGTGCCAGCTCACCTGGACAGGCAGCTCACGGTACGCAGTATTTT; CDR3 protein: CASSPGQAAHGTQYF
clone size: NA; V gene: TRBV27; CDR3 length: 16; J gene: TRBJ1-5; D gene: NA; CDR3 DNA: TGTGCCAGCAGGTCCTGGGGGGAAGGGGGCAATCAGCCCCAGCATTTT; CDR3 protein: CASRSWGEGGNQPQHF
clone size: few; V gene: TRBV7-9; CDR3 length: 13; J gene: TRBJ1-1; D gene: NA; CDR3 DNA: TGTGCCAGCAGCCCGCAGGGGAACACTGAAGCTTTCTTT; CDR3 protein: CASSPQGNTEAFF
clone size: NA; V gene: TRBV11-2; CDR3 length: 16; J gene: TRBJ2-1; D gene: TRBD2; CDR3 DNA: TGTGCCAGCAGCTTGACAGTTAGCGGGAGTAGGAATGAGCAGTTCTTC; CDR3 protein: CASSLTVSGSRNEQFF
clone size: few; V gene: TRBV2; CDR3 length: 16; J gene: TRBJ1-5; D gene: NA; CDR3 DNA: TGTGCCAGCGGTGGGGGGGTGGAGGTAAACAATCAGCCCCAGCATTTT; CDR3 protein: CASGGGVEVNNQPQHF
clone size: few; V gene: TRBV25-1; CDR3 length: 15; J gene: TRBJ1-4; D gene: NA; CDR3 DNA: TGTGCCAGCAGTCGGACAGCCGCAACTAATGAAAAACTGTTTTTT; CDR3 protein: CASSRTAATNEKLFF
clone size: NA; V gene: TRBV18; CDR3 length: 13; J gene: TRBJ1-2; D gene: NA; CDR3 DNA: TGTGCCAGCTCACCCGAACAGGGTAATGGCTACACCTTC; CDR3 protein: CASSPEQGNGYTF
clone size: NA; V gene: TRBV11-1; CDR3 length: 15; J gene: TRBJ2-7; D gene: TRBD1; CDR3 DNA: TGTGCCAGCAGCTTAAACCGCAGGGGGCTCGGGGAGCAGTACTTC; CDR3 protein: CASSLNRRGLGEQYF
clone size: NA; V gene: TRBV30; CDR3 length: 13; J gene: TRBJ1-1; D gene: NA; CDR3 DNA: TGTGCCTGGAGTGGAGACAGGAACACTGAAGCTTTCTTT; CDR3 protein: CAWSGDRNTEAFF
clone size: few; V gene: TRBV18; CDR3 length: 16; J gene: TRBJ1-2; D gene: TRBD1; CDR3 DNA: TGTGCCAGCTCACCGTCTTCTCAGGGGGCGAACTATGGCTACACCTTC; CDR3 protein: CASSPSSQGANYGYTF
clone size: few; V gene: TRBV18; CDR3 length: 14; J gene: TRBJ2-3; D gene: TRBD1; CDR3 DNA: TGTGCCAGCTCACCGGGACAGGGGCCAGATACGCAGTATTTT; CDR3 protein: CASSPGQGPDTQYF
clone size: NA; V gene: TRBV28; CDR3 length: 14; J gene: TRBJ1-4; D gene: NA; CDR3 DNA: TGTGCCAGCAGGCCGACAGCAAGTAATGAAAAACTGTTTTTT; CDR3 protein: CASRPTASNEKLFF
clone size: few; V gene: TRBV5-4; CDR3 length: 15; J gene: TRBJ2-7; D gene: TRBD1; CDR3 DNA: TGTGCCAGCAGCCCTACAGGGGACCGCTCCTACGAGCAGTACTTC; CDR3 protein: CASSPTGDRSYEQYF
clone size: few; V gene: TRBV11-2; CDR3 length: 14; J gene: TRBJ1-4; D gene: NA; CDR3 DNA: TGTGCCAGCAGCTTAGCTGCAACTAATGAAAAACTGTTTTTT; CDR3 protein: CASSLAATNEKLFF